The 10 T cell receptor beta chains listed next were all sequenced from one sample in a study of follicular helper T cells after annual influenza vaccination. This table comes from immunoSEQ multiplex PCR, and its TCRdb copy is limited to in-frame clones, with some not included. The sample shows about 11,000 clones, 70% to 85% of them seen only once. The source was CXCR5- memory CD4+ T cells sorted from blood, collected 6 weeks after influenza vaccination. The receptors come from an adult who received the influenza vaccine.

This rearrangement joins TRBV30 to TRBJ2-5; the match to TRBD2 covers 13 bases. Germline CDR1 is GTSNPN and CDR2 is SVGIG (reference sequence). The V gene end was trimmed by 0 bases and the J gene end by 3 bases; junction bases not matched to a gene: 4. The CDR3 contains 16 residues. The CDR3 spells CAWSVPGTSGEETQYF. The CDR3 DNA reads as TGTGCCTGGAGTGTACCGGGGACTAGCGGGGAAGAGACCCAGTACTTC.

The chain is built from TRBV7-6 and TRBJ2-7; 8 nucleotides match TRBD1. This CDR3 comprises 18 residues. The V gene's germline CDR1 is SGHVS and CDR2 FNYEAQ. J was trimmed by 2 bases and V by 0 bases; bases with no gene match: 12. The chain's CDR3 is CASSLARVGQGAAYEQYF. For the CDR3, the DNA is TGTGCCAGCAGCTTAGCGCGGGTCGGGCAGGGGGCCGCCTACGAGCAGTACTTC. Combining the CDR3 with reference TRBV7-6 and TRBJ2-7 gives the whole variable domain GAGVSQSPRYKVTKRGQDVALRCDPISGHVSLYWYRQALGQGPEFLTYFNYEAQQDKSGLPNDRFSAERPEGSISTLTIQRTEQRDSAMYRCASSLARVGQGAAYEQYFGPGTRLTVT.

V gene TRBV9 combines with J gene TRBJ2-7; perhaps D is TRBD1 or TRBD2 (5 bases each). Germline V gene data show CDR1 as SGDLS and CDR2 as YYNGEE. Between the trimmed V and J ends, which lost 0 bases and 2 bases, there was a span of 9 bases. CDR3 length: 14 residues. The DNA of the CDR3 is TGTGCCAGCAGCGTAGATATGGGGGCCTACGAGCAGTACTTC. Its translation is CASSVDMGAYEQYF. The full variable domain, rest sourced from reference TRBV9 and TRBJ2-7, is DSGVTQTPKHLITATGQRVTLRCSPRSGDLSVYWYQQSLDQGLQFLIQYYNGEERAKGNILERFSAQQFPDLHSELNLSSLELGDSALYFCASSVDMGAYEQYFGPGTRLTVT.

The chain carries TRBV6-5 and TRBJ1-1; tentatively, D is TRBD1 (5 bases). This CDR3 has 13 amino acids. The V end lost 6 bases, the J end lost 5 bases, and 13 bases lay between the germline ends. Per germline, CDR1 MNHEY and CDR2 SVGAGI. The CDR3 spells CASSSGKGTEAFF. The CDR3 DNA reads TGTGCCAGCAGCTCCGGGAAGGGGACTGAAGCTTTCTTT.

This chain connects TRBV4-1 to TRBJ1-6; D uncertain. The V gene lost 0 bases and the J gene lost 7 bases, with 7 bases spanning the gap. This CDR3 is 14 amino acids long. CDR1 and CDR2 (germline): MGHRA, YSYEKL. CDR3 DNA sequence: TGCGCCAGCAGCCAAGAGAGTCGAAATTCACCCCTCCACTTT. The encoded protein is CASSQESRNSPLHF.

In this sample, this clone turned up a few times. The chain recombines TRBV2 with TRBJ1-2, with a tentative D call TRBD1 (5 bases). Germline CDR1 reads SNHLY; CDR2 reads FYNNEI. The CDR3 consists of 15 residues. The germline V and J ends were trimmed by 0 bases and 7 bases, with 15 bases remaining between them. CDR3 amino acids: CASSEAQGLYGGYTF. DNA of the CDR3: TGTGCCAGCAGTGAAGCGCAGGGTCTTTATGGTGGCTACACCTTC.

The chain is built from TRBV6-5 and TRBJ1-2; TRBD1 aligns across 7 bases. Germline trimming cut 6 bases from V and 8 bases from J; bases unmatched to any gene: 12. The CDR3 extends over 14 amino acids. Germline CDR1 reads MNHEY; CDR2 reads SVGAGI. The CDR3 reads CASSLGQALGGYTF. CDR3 in DNA: TGTGCCAGCAGCTTAGGACAGGCCCTCGGGGGCTACACCTTC.

The chain employs TRBV7-2 and TRBJ1-4, with 9 bases that match TRBD1. The CDR3 spans 18 residues. J lost 10 bases, V lost 0 bases, and 15 bases had no gene match. Per germline, CDR1 SGHTA and CDR2 FQGNSA. The CDR3 loop is CASSLALGQGPPGGKLFF. The CDR3 nucleotides are TGTGCCAGCAGCTTAGCGCTGGGACAGGGCCCCCCGGGTGGAAAACTGTTTTTT.

The chain has TRBV5-4 and TRBJ2-1; 10 nucleotides line up with TRBD2. CDR1 is SGHNT, CDR2 YYREEE, per germline (reference sequence). V was pared by 1 base and J by 2 bases, with 9 bases of the junction left unmatched. The CDR3 length is 18 residues. DNA of the CDR3: TGTGCCAGCAGCTTGAAAAGCGGGGGGGGCAGGGCCTACAATGAGCAGTTCTTC. Protein product: CASSLKSGGGRAYNEQFF.

This clone was seen once. The chain is built from TRBV6-5 and TRBJ2-2, with 9 bases identical to TRBD1. Germline CDR1 reads MNHEY; CDR2 reads SVGAGI. The CDR3 extends over 16 amino acids. Unmatched junction bases numbered 8, after V lost 4 bases and J lost 5 bases. The CDR3 DNA follows: TGTGCCAGCAGTTTCCGGGGGACAGGGCGGACCGGGGAGCTGTTTTTT. This codes for CASSFRGTGRTGELFF.